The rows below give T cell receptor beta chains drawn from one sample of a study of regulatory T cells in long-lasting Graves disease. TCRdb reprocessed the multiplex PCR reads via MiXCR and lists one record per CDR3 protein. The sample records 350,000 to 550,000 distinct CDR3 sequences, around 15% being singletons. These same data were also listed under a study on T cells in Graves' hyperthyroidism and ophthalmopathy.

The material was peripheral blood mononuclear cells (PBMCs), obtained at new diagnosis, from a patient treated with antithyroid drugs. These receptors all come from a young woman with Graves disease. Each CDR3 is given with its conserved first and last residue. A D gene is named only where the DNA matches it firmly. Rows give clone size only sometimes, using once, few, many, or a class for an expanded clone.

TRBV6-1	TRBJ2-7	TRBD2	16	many	CASSEEPAGGSYEQYF	TGTGCCAGCAGTGAAGAACCAGCGGGAGGTTCCTACGAGCAGTACTTC
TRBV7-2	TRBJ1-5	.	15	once	CASSLRRGDNQPQHF	TGTGCCAGCAGCTTAAGGAGGGGGGATAATCAGCCCCAGCATTTT
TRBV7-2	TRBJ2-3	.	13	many	CASSSRTADTQYF	TGTGCCAGCAGCTCCAGGACGGCAGATACGCAGTATTTT
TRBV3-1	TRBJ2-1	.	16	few	CASSQQRTSSYNEQFF	TGTGCCAGCAGCCAACAGCGAACGAGCTCCTACAATGAGCAGTTCTTC
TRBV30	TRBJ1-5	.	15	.	CAWSRGATSNQPQHF	TGTGCCTGGAGTAGGGGGGCCACTAGCAATCAGCCCCAGCATTTT
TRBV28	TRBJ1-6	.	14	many	CASEDSLLNSPLHF	TGTGCCAGTGAGGACAGCCTCTTGAATTCACCCCTCCACTTT
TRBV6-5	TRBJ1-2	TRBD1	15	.	CASSYSGTGRAGYTF	TGTGCCAGCAGTTACTCGGGGACAGGGCGAGCTGGCTACACCTTC
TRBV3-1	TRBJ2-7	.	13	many	CASSQQGFGEQYF	TGTGCCAGCAGCCAACAGGGATTTGGCGAGCAGTACTTC
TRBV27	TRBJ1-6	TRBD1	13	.	CASSWDSNSPLHF	TGTGCCAGCAGTTGGGACAGCAATTCACCCCTCCACTTT
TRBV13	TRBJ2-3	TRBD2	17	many	CASSSQSGLATTDTQYF	TGTGCCAGCAGCTCGCAAAGCGGACTAGCTACGACAGATACGCAGTATTTT
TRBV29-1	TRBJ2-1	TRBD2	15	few	CSLSGRASNYNEQFF	TGCAGCCTGAGCGGGAGGGCCTCGAACTACAATGAGCAGTTCTTC
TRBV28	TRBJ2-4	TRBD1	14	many	CASSLRTGASIQYF	TGTGCCAGCAGTTTACGGACAGGGGCCAGCATTCAGTACTTC
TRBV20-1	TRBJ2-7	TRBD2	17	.	CSAQGDSGRSPIYEQYF	TGCAGTGCCCAGGGAGATAGCGGGAGAAGCCCCATCTACGAGCAGTACTTC
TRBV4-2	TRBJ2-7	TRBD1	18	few	CASSQRADGTGNYYEQYF	TGTGCCAGCAGCCAAAGGGCTGACGGGACAGGGAACTACTACGAGCAGTACTTC
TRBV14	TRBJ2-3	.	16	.	CASSQALGSKTDTQYF	TGTGCCAGCAGCCAAGCGCTAGGGAGCAAGACAGATACGCAGTATTTT
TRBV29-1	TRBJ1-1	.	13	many	CSVAGRLNTEAFF	TGCAGCGTTGCTGGAAGGCTGAACACTGAAGCTTTCTTT
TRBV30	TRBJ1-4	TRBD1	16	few	CAWSSGTGGLDEKLFF	TGTGCCTGGAGTTCCGGGACAGGGGGCTTGGATGAAAAACTGTTTTTT
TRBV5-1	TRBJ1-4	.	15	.	CASSLAGLFNEKLFF	TGCGCCAGCAGCCTGGCAGGACTATTTAATGAAAAACTGTTTTTT
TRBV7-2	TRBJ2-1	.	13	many	CASRQGGGNEQFF	TGTGCCAGCAGACAGGGCGGGGGAAATGAGCAGTTCTTC
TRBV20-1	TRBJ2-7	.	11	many	CSASRTYEQYF	TGCAGTGCTTCGAGAACTTACGAGCAGTACTTC